This T cell receptor beta chain is from a study of blood T cell repertoires in COVID-19. Participants came from under 30 US areas, aged about 18 to 89 years. Cohorts were assigned according to the clinical history that participants reported. Profiling relied on immunoSEQ multiplex PCR, and the TCRdb table lists in-frame clones only, not all of them. The table records about 280,000 clones, less than 85% of them present only once. This TCR derives from a woman aged 50 to 60 who had recovered from COVID-19. Sequencing was carried out using PBMCs or T cells enriched from blood (not recorded which).

The DNA of the CDR3 is TGCGCCAGCAGCCAAGGTCTCCTCACACAGGGGGGGAATGGCTACACCTTC. Encoded protein: CASSQGLLTQGGNGYTF. The V and J genes are TRBV4-3 and TRBJ1-2; TRBD1 agrees at 8 bases. In germline, CDR1 is LGHNA, CDR2 YSLEER. CDR3 size: 17 residues. Trimming cost V 1 base and J 6 bases; bases outside gene matches: 13.